This TCR beta chain was captured in a study of T-cell reconstitution after alpha-beta-depleted transplantation in children. Molecular barcoding with unique molecular identifiers was used for the TCRbeta library. TCRdb fed the PCR reads into MiXCR, producing one record per CDR3 protein. This table has about 900,000 distinct CDR3 sequences, around 30% appearing once. Study-wide points: Among T cells one year after transplant, newly produced cells accounted for most counts and diversity. As was reported, about two months after transplant, alpha-beta T cells came from several hundred expanded graft clones.

The CDR3 loop spans 17 amino acids. Germline CDR1 is LNHDA and CDR2 is SQIVND (reference sequence). Trimming left V 2 bases short and J 4 bases short, with 18 bases between. This clonotype has more than one count but fewer than ten. Its antigen remains unknown. The receptor was derived from a boy under two years old who had a stem cell transplant for SCID, so the T cells may come from the graft donor. V gene TRBV19 combines with J gene TRBJ2-1; no reliable D call. The sample in question was PBMCs, mostly from graft donor cells, obtained 360 days after TCRalphabeta/CD19-depleted stem cell transplant. Written as DNA, the CDR3 is TGTGCCAGTAGTATACGATCCGGGTTTATGGGTTACAATGAGCAGTTCTTC. As protein: CASSIRSGFMGYNEQFF.